These 25 T cell receptor beta chains originate from one sample sequenced in a study of cytomegalovirus exposure and HLA in healthy donors. Some clones are missing from TCRdb's copy, which holds only in-frame ones; the method was immunoSEQ multiplex PCR. The data show fewer than 120,000 clones, around 89% seen once. Sequencing was done on a sample of PBMCs. These TCRs come from a woman aged 25 to 39 in good health and CMV-seropositive.

This rearrangement joins TRBV6-1 to TRBJ2-3; TRBD2 aligns across 10 bases. Looked up from germline, CDR1 is MNHNS and CDR2 is SASEGT. Germline trimming cut 7 bases from V and 4 bases from J; bases unmatched to any gene: 8. The length of the CDR3 is 15 residues. The CDR3 reads CASIRAGGVSDTQYF. The DNA for the CDR3 is TGTGCCAGCATTCGAGCGGGAGGGGTGTCAGATACGCAGTATTTT.

The V and J genes are TRBV5-6 and TRBJ1-1; the D gene is possibly TRBD1 (5 bases). Germline V gene lookup returns CDR1 SGHDT and CDR2 YYEEEE. V was shortened by 4 bases and J by 1 base, with 17 bases between the two germline ends. This CDR3 has 16 residues. The CDR3 nucleotides read TGTGCCAGCAGCCTGTTTTTTGTGGGGCCGAACACTGAAGCTTTCTTT. Protein sequence: CASSLFFVGPNTEAFF.

V is TRBV6-5 and J is TRBJ1-1; no firm D call. Trimming left V 7 bases short and J 4 bases short, with 13 bases between. Germline assignment: CDR1 MNHEY and CDR2 SVGAGI. This CDR3 spans 13 amino acids. CDR3 in amino acids: CASKGLPGTEAFF. As DNA, the CDR3 is TGTGCCAGCAAAGGACTGCCGGGCACTGAAGCTTTCTTT.

This clone is a singleton in its sample. The chain joins TRBV7-2 to TRBJ2-7; the D gene is possibly TRBD2 (7 bases). Germline CDR1 reads SGHTA; CDR2 reads FQGNSA. Trimming took 5 bases from V and 1 from J, leaving 18 bases between them. There are 16 residues in the CDR3. The CDR3 DNA reads TGTGCCAGCAGCGCCGCTAGGGGGGGGAGATCCTACGAGCAGTACTTC. This gives the protein CASSAARGGRSYEQYF.

The chain carries TRBV5-1 and TRBJ2-3, with 9 bases aligning to TRBD2. The CDR3 is 15 amino acids. V lost 4 bases to trimming and J lost 4 bases; unmatched junction nucleotides: 7. In germline, CDR1 is SGHRS, CDR2 YFSETQ. CDR3 in amino acids: CASSPRGGAADTQYF. CDR3 coding DNA: TGCGCCAGCAGCCCACGCGGGGGGGCTGCAGATACGCAGTATTTT. The complete variable domain, with remaining parts taken from reference TRBV5-1 and TRBJ2-3, reads KAGVTQTPRYLIKTRGQQVTLSCSPISGHRSVSWYQQTPGQGLQFLFEYFSETQRNKGNFPGRFSGRQFSNSRSEMNVSTLELGDSALYLCASSPRGGAADTQYFGPGTRLTVL.

The chain recombines TRBV7-6 with TRBJ2-7; weak D call: TRBD2 (6 bases). V was shortened by 1 base and J by 0 bases, with 10 bases between the two germline ends. The CDR3 extends over 15 amino acids. In germline, CDR1 is SGHVS, CDR2 FNYEAQ. As DNA, the CDR3 is TGTGCCAGCAGCTTAGACGGGGGATCCTCCTACGAGCAGTACTTC. Protein: CASSLDGGSSYEQYF.

The V call is TRBV5-6, the J call TRBJ2-5; TRBD1 matches at 7 bases. This CDR3 spans 16 amino acids. Trimming at V came to 4 bases and at J to 1 base, leaving 10 bases not matched to a gene. In germline, CDR1 is SGHDT, CDR2 YYEEEE. This chain's CDR3 is CASSLAPTGVQETQYF. The CDR3 coding sequence is TGTGCCAGCAGCCTGGCCCCAACAGGGGTCCAAGAGACCCAGTACTTC.

This clone showed up just a few times. The chain carries TRBV6-5 and TRBJ2-4, with TRBD2 as a possible D gene (6 bases). Trimming removed 6 bases from V and 6 bases from J, with 9 bases in between. Germline CDR1 and CDR2: MNHEY and SVGAGI. The CDR3 runs to 12 residues. CDR3 sequence reads: CASRGDSNIQYF. The CDR3 DNA follows: TGTGCCAGCAGAGGGGACTCAAACATTCAGTACTTC.

The CDR3 DNA follows: TGCGCCAGCAGCCAAGATCGAAGCGGGAGGGCAACCTGGGCCAACGTCCTGACTTTC. This codes for CASSQDRSGRATWANVLTF. This chain links TRBV4-3 with TRBJ2-6; 10 bases match TRBD2. The CDR3 totals 19 residues. V dropped 0 bases and J dropped 5; count of bases not matched to a gene: 10. Germline lookup yields CDR1 LGHNA and CDR2 YSLEER.

This rearrangement joins TRBV15 to TRBJ2-7, with 10 bases fitting TRBD2. Germline-derived CDR1 and CDR2 are LNHNV and YYDKDF (reference sequence). V gave up 4 bases and J gave up 5 bases; unmatched junction bases: 20. The CDR3 extends over 19 amino acids. CDR3 in amino acids: CATSTPEIAGGIAPNEQYF. For the CDR3, the DNA is TGTGCCACCAGCACCCCCGAAATAGCGGGAGGAATAGCTCCTAACGAGCAGTACTTC.

This clone turned up a few times. V usage is TRBV19 and J usage is TRBJ1-5; possibly TRBD1 for D (6 bases). Germline V lookup: CDR1 LNHDA, CDR2 SQIVND (reference sequence). The CDR3 totals 16 residues. The germline V and J ends were trimmed by 4 bases and 3 bases, with 16 bases remaining between them. The chain's CDR3 is CASSRAGTGFNQPQHF. The CDR3 nucleotides read TGTGCCAGTAGTAGGGCCGGCACAGGGTTCAATCAGCCCCAGCATTTT.

This chain uses TRBV4-1 with TRBJ2-5, with D perhaps matching TRBD2 (5 bases). The CDR3 extends over 15 amino acids. V was pared by 0 bases and J by 1 base, with 9 bases between. The germline CDR1 and CDR2 sequences are MGHRA and YSYEKL. DNA of the CDR3: TGCGCCAGCAGCCAAGATTTCGGGGTCCAAGAGACCCAGTACTTC. This gives the protein CASSQDFGVQETQYF.

This sequence joins TRBV4-3 and TRBJ2-3; 9 bases are a match to TRBD1. Per germline, CDR1 LGHNA and CDR2 YSLEER. The CDR3 loop spans 15 amino acids. Unmatched junction bases numbered 3, after V lost 3 bases and J lost 2 bases. CDR3 sequence: CASSQDRGNTDTQYF. DNA for the CDR3: TGCGCCAGCAGCCAGGACAGGGGTAACACAGATACGCAGTATTTT.

The chain combines TRBV19 with TRBJ2-7; TRBD1 matches at 10 bases. The V segment lost 4 bases and the J segment 10 bases; nucleotides outside the gene matches: 7. Germline loops: CDR1 LNHDA, CDR2 SQIVND (reference sequence). This CDR3 spans 13 amino acids. The DNA of the CDR3 is TGTGCCAGTAGTACCCCGGGACAGGGGCCTCAGTACTTC. This gives the protein CASSTPGQGPQYF.

The genes are TRBV28 and TRBJ1-1; 8 bases map to TRBD1. Germline V gene data show CDR1 as MDHEN and CDR2 as SYDVKM. The CDR3 covers 15 residues. V lost 5 bases to trimming and J lost 2 bases; unmatched junction nucleotides: 7. CDR3 in amino acids: CASSVMTGANTEAFF. As DNA, the CDR3 is TGTGCCAGCAGTGTCATGACAGGGGCTAACACTGAAGCTTTCTTT. The whole variable domain, filled in from reference TRBV28 and TRBJ1-1, reads DVKVTQSSRYLVKRTGEKVFLECVQDMDHENMFWYRQDPGLGLRLIYFSYDVKMKEKGDIPEGYSVSREKKERFSLILESASTNQTSMYLCASSVMTGANTEAFFGQGTRLTVV.

Only a few counts were recorded for this clone. This chain links TRBV7-3 with TRBJ2-3; 8 bases are shared with TRBD2. The germline gives CDR1 SGHTA, CDR2 FQGTGA. The junction had 7 bases not matched to a gene; V was cut back by 2 bases and J by 6 bases. The CDR3 loop spans 15 amino acids. CDR3 loop: CASSLESSGWDTQYF. As DNA, the CDR3 is TGTGCCAGCAGCTTAGAGTCTAGCGGGTGGGATACGCAGTATTTT. Combining the CDR3 with reference TRBV7-3 and TRBJ2-3 gives the whole variable domain GAGVSQTPSNKVTEKGKYVELRCDPISGHTALYWYRQSLGQGPEFLIYFQGTGAADDSGLPNDRFFAVRPEGSVSTLKIQRTERGDSAVYLCASSLESSGWDTQYFGPGTRLTVL.

V gene TRBV5-6 combines with J gene TRBJ2-1; D gene uncertain. Trimming removed 0 bases from V and 1 base from J, with 8 bases in between. Germline V gene sequence: CDR1 SGHDT, CDR2 YYEEEE. The CDR3 covers 15 residues. The DNA for the CDR3 is TGTGCCAGCAGCTTGGACTCCCTATCCTACAATGAGCAGTTCTTC. This codes for CASSLDSLSYNEQFF.

V is TRBV11-2 and J is TRBJ2-5; tentatively, D is TRBD2 (6 bases). CDR3 length equals 13 residues. Germline CDR1 reads SGHAT; CDR2 reads FQNNGV. Trimming left V 1 base short and J 4 bases short, with 7 bases between. CDR3 amino acids: CASSLVGRETQYF. The DNA of the CDR3 is TGTGCCAGCAGCTTAGTCGGGAGAGAGACCCAGTACTTC.

V is TRBV6-4 and J is TRBJ2-3; 11 nucleotides align to TRBD2. The V segment lost 2 bases and the J segment 5 bases; nucleotides outside the gene matches: 6. Germline V gives CDR1 MRHNA, CDR2 SNTAGT. The CDR3 extends over 16 amino acids. CDR3 loop: CASSDGSGGARDTQYF. The DNA for the CDR3 is TGTGCCAGCAGTGACGGTAGCGGGGGGGCGCGAGATACGCAGTATTTT.

CDR3 sequence reads: CASSEGLLAGGRTQYF. CDR3 nucleotides: TGTGCCAGCAGTGAAGGCTTACTAGCGGGAGGGCGTACGCAGTATTTT. The J gene is TRBJ2-3, the V gene TRBV6-1; 13 nucleotides align to TRBD2. The V gene's germline CDR1 is MNHNS and CDR2 SASEGT. This CDR3 is built from 16 residues. V shed 1 base, J shed 8 bases, and the junction held 6 bases outside the gene matches.

The chain joins TRBV5-4 to TRBJ1-2, with 11 bases aligning to TRBD1. The CDR3 consists of 15 residues. The J segment lost 3 bases and the V segment lost 3 bases, leaving 4 bases of the junction unmatched. Looked up from germline, CDR1 is SGHNT and CDR2 is YYREEE (reference sequence). CDR3 DNA: TGTGCCAGCAGCTCCCGGGACAGGGGGGACTATGGCTACACCTTC. Translation gives CASSSRDRGDYGYTF.

The chain employs TRBV29-1 and TRBJ2-1, with D hard to call. V was pared by 4 bases and J by 8 bases, with 6 bases between. The CDR3 spans 10 residues. Germline lookup yields CDR1 SQVTM and CDR2 ANQGSEA. This chain's CDR3 is CSVVSDEQFF. For the CDR3, the DNA is TGCAGCGTTGTGAGCGATGAGCAGTTCTTC.

This chain links TRBV10-3 with TRBJ2-3; D uncertain. V lost 2 bases and J 0 bases, leaving 12 bases between the germline ends. CDR1 and CDR2 from the germline V gene are ENHRY and SYGVKD. The CDR3 is 16 residues long. The CDR3 sequence: CAISESSAESTDTQYF. CDR3 DNA: TGTGCCATCAGTGAGAGTTCCGCGGAAAGCACAGATACGCAGTATTTT.

This clone was counted once. The chain has TRBV4-3 and TRBJ1-2, with D hard to call. The CDR3 consists of 13 residues. Trimming pared 1 base from V and 7 bases from J, leaving 10 bases between. Germline values: CDR1 LGHNA, CDR2 YSLEER. CDR3 protein: CASSQVGGGGYTF. The DNA for the CDR3 is TGCGCCAGCAGCCAAGTAGGAGGCGGTGGCTACACCTTC.

In this sample, this clone turned up a few times. The chain uses TRBV10-3 and TRBJ2-7; D unclear. This CDR3 is built from 13 residues. The V and J ends lost 6 bases and 3 bases respectively, with 12 bases between them. CDR1 and CDR2 (germline): ENHRY, SYGVKD. The CDR3 here is CAIRMMENYEQYF. The CDR3 DNA is TGTGCCATCAGAATGATGGAGAACTACGAGCAGTACTTC.